This TCR beta chain emerged from a study of T cells in Graves' hyperthyroidism and ophthalmopathy. V lost 1 base and J 7 bases, leaving 17 bases between the germline ends. Looked up from germline, CDR1 is SGHAT and CDR2 is FQNNGV. The length of the CDR3 is 16 residues. In its sample, this clonotype was seen many times. No antigen is known for it. Findings and limits, study-wide: Most thyroid clonotypes with frequency above 0.001 were detected in blood. The authors' 13 V-J model separated ophthalmopathy from stable hyperthyroidism.

TCR beta CDR3 sequences were amplified from RNA transcripts. Primed by the HTBI set, a first-round RT-PCR was run on the TCR CDR3. TCRdb analysed the multiplex PCR reads with MiXCR anew, one entry per CDR3 protein. The sample consists of more than 55,000 distinct CDR3 sequences, roughly 58% of them appearing once. Isolation of PBMCs was performed on about 10 ml fresh peripheral blood. This clonotype was obtained from a woman aged 60-75 years with Graves' ophthalmopathy. This sequence joins TRBV11-2 and TRBJ2-1; TRBD1 might be the D (6 bases). Input material: blood. The CDR3 bases are TGTGCCAGCAGCTTAGGATTGGGGGCCGATTTAAATGAGCAGTTCTTC. This gives the protein CASSLGLGADLNEQFF.